Presented here are 5 T cell receptor beta chains from one specimen sequenced in a study of vaccination and CD4 T cells after COVID-19. Their target antigens are unknown. Described treatment: roughly ten-day PBMC culture with coronavirus spike peptide pools or control peptides (ViraFEST assay). Prior to the COVID-19 pandemic (2011-2018), the unexposed donor's CD4+ T cells were collected. Cultured CD4+ T-cell DNA underwent Oncomine TCR Beta short-read sequencing. Using its own MiXCR run on the PCR reads, TCRdb lists one record per CDR3 protein. The sample records several thousand distinct CDR3 sequences, less than 45% being singletons. Sequencing was performed on CD4+ T cells from blood, cultured in vitro. Receptor source: a human donor in good health.

The V gene is TRBV29-1, the J gene TRBJ2-1; D unclear. Germline-derived CDR1 and CDR2 are SQVTM and ANQGSEA. Between the trimmed V and J ends, which lost 5 bases and 1 base, there was a span of 0 bases. The CDR3 contains 10 residues. Written as DNA, the CDR3 is TGCAGCGTTTCCTACAATGAGCAGTTCTTC. This codes for CSVSYNEQFF.

The chain links TRBV20-1 to TRBJ2-1; D is perhaps TRBD2 (6 bases). Trimming pared 1 base from V and 5 bases from J, leaving 9 bases between. The CDR3 covers 13 residues. Germline CDR1 is DFQATT and CDR2 is SNEGSKA (reference sequence). CDR3: CSARGGGNNEQFF. CDR3 in DNA: TGCAGTGCTAGAGGTGGGGGGAACAATGAGCAGTTCTTC.

In its sample, this clonotype was seen a few times. V gene TRBV7-2 combines with J gene TRBJ2-2; no reliable D call. Germline CDR1 and CDR2: SGHTA and FQGNSA. The CDR3 consists of 13 residues. The V gene lost 4 bases and the J gene lost 4 bases, with 7 bases spanning the gap. CDR3 in amino acids: CASSSPGTGELFF. In DNA form, the CDR3 reads TGTGCCAGCAGCTCGCCGGGCACCGGGGAGCTGTTTTTT.

This clonotype occurred a few times. The V and J genes are TRBV2 and TRBJ1-2, with TRBD1 matching 7 bases. V was pared by 5 bases and J by 4 bases, with 10 bases of the junction left unmatched. This CDR3 region has 15 residues. CDR1 and CDR2 from the germline V gene are SNHLY and FYNNEI. The chain's CDR3 is CASSSTGAWGYGYTF. CDR3 DNA sequence: TGTGCCAGCAGTTCTACAGGGGCTTGGGGCTATGGCTACACCTTC.

V is TRBV5-1 and J is TRBJ2-5; no reliable D call. The ends were cut back, 4 bases at V and 3 bases at J, with 4 bases in the middle. Germline-derived CDR1 and CDR2 are SGHRS and YFSETQ. The CDR3 has 11 residues. CDR3 nucleotide sequence: TGCGCCAGCAGCCTCGAAGAGACCCAGTACTTC. It yields the protein CASSLEETQYF.